Below, 21 T cell receptor beta chains from the same sample are listed, as sequenced in a study of T cells in Graves' hyperthyroidism and ophthalmopathy. Amplification yielded TCR beta CDR3 regions, with RNA transcripts as the source. Initially, a first-round RT-PCR of the TCR CDR3 employed the HTBI primer set. TCRdb re-derived calls from the multiplex PCR reads in MiXCR, one entry per CDR3 protein. The sample carries approximately 590,000 distinct CDR3 sequences, around 16% recorded once. Material: blood. The source of these receptors is a woman younger than 45 with Graves' hyperthyroidism.

This clonotype was seen a few times. The chain is built from TRBV20-1 and TRBJ2-3; 9 bases are shared with TRBD2. Germline V CDR1 and CDR2: DFQATT, SNEGSKA (reference sequence). Unmatched junction bases numbered 13, after V lost 3 bases and J lost 9 bases. The CDR3 runs 15 residues. This chain's CDR3 is CSASLSGSWGGTQYF. The CDR3 DNA reads as TGCAGTGCTAGTCTTAGCGGGAGTTGGGGGGGCACGCAGTATTTT.

Ten or more counts support this clonotype. V usage is TRBV29-1 and J usage is TRBJ2-4; 7 positions match TRBD1. Germline V gene lookup returns CDR1 SQVTM and CDR2 ANQGSEA. The CDR3 is 17 amino acids. V shed 3 bases and J 0 bases; nucleotides not matched to a gene: 11. The CDR3 nucleotides are TGCAGCGTTGAGGAGGTGGGGACAGAAGTAGCCAAAAACATTCAGTACTTC. It codes for CSVEEVGTEVAKNIQYF.

About this clonotype itself: One end of the junction does not line up with germline, which may come from a read error. The gene calls are TRBV30 and TRBJ2-2, with D maybe TRBD2 (6 bases). The germline V gene encodes CDR1 GTSNPN and CDR2 SVGIG (reference sequence). The CDR3 consists of 14 residues. CDR3 amino acids: CACMLFANTGGLFF. The CDR3 DNA reads TGTGCCTGTATGTTGTTCGCGAACACCGGGGGGCTGTTTTTT. The complete variable domain, with remaining parts taken from reference TRBV30 and TRBJ2-2, reads SQTIHQWPATLVQPVGSPLSLECTVEGTSNPNLYWYRQAAGRGLQLLFYSVGIGQISSEVPQNLSASRPQDRQFILSSKKLLLSDSGFYLCACMLFANTGGLFFGEGSRLTVL.

This clonotype was seen repeatedly, ten times or more. The rearrangement links TRBV20-1 to TRBJ2-7; 10 positions match TRBD2. The germline V gene encodes CDR1 DFQATT and CDR2 SNEGSKA (reference sequence). The trim removed 5 bases at V and 0 bases at J, leaving 7 bases unmatched. This CDR3 has 15 residues. The CDR3 loop reads CSAHQLAGSSYEQYF. The CDR3 bases are TGCAGTGCTCACCAACTAGCGGGAAGCTCCTACGAGCAGTACTTC.

This clonotype appeared a few times. The chain has TRBV19 and TRBJ1-1; no clear D. This CDR3 has 13 residues. CDR1 and CDR2 from the germline V gene are LNHDA and SQIVND (reference sequence). V lost 2 bases and J lost 6, with 10 bases in between. The CDR3 protein is CASSISRAAEAFF. CDR3 nucleotides: TGTGCCAGTAGTATAAGTAGGGCCGCTGAAGCTTTCTTT.

This clonotype was detected only a few times. CDR3 amino acids: CASSSRLSTEAFF. The CDR3 DNA sequence: TGCGCCAGCAGCTCTAGACTAAGCACTGAAGCTTTCTTT. The chain carries TRBV5-1 and TRBJ1-1; D unresolved. Trimming pared 3 bases from V and 4 bases from J, leaving 10 bases between. This CDR3 has 13 residues. The germline gives CDR1 SGHRS, CDR2 YFSETQ.

The rearrangement links TRBV16 to TRBJ2-1; a possible D gene is TRBD2 (6 bases). CDR1 is KGHSY, CDR2 FQNENV, per germline. V lost 2 bases, J lost 9 bases, and 14 bases lay in between. This CDR3 comprises 14 residues. DNA for the CDR3: TGTGCCAGCAGCCAAGTAAGGACTAATCCTGAGCAGTTCTTC. Translation gives CASSQVRTNPEQFF.

The chain employs TRBV6-1 and TRBJ2-6; D is uncertain. Looked up from germline, CDR1 is MNHNS and CDR2 is SASEGT. The CDR3 totals 16 residues. V was trimmed by 1 base and J by 0 bases, leaving 7 bases between them. The CDR3 coding sequence is TGTGCCAGCAGTGAAGTTCTGGGCTCTGGGGCCAACGTCCTGACTTTC. Translated: CASSEVLGSGANVLTF.

Ten or more counts support this clonotype. The CDR3 region is CASSLVRRTYEQYF. The CDR3 nucleotides are TGCGCCAGCAGCTTGGTTCGCAGGACCTACGAGCAGTACTTC. V usage is TRBV5-1 and J usage is TRBJ2-7; no reliable D call. The germline CDR1 and CDR2 sequences are SGHRS and YFSETQ. Trimming took 0 bases from V and 2 from J, leaving 9 bases between them. The CDR3 totals 14 residues.

In regard to this clonotype: The junction and the germline gene differ at one end; a read error may be behind it. The chain has TRBV5-1 and TRBJ2-7, with D uncertain. The germline V gene has CDR1 SGHRS and CDR2 YFSETQ. This CDR3 region has 16 residues. The CDR3 sequence: CASSFGFREPAYEQYF. CDR3 sequence (DNA): TGTGCCAGCAGCTTTGGGTTTCGAGAGCCTGCCTACGAGCAGTACTTC.

This clonotype was detected ten times or more. The rearrangement links TRBV27 to TRBJ2-1; 9 bases align to TRBD2. Trimming at V came to 6 bases and at J to 7 bases, leaving 7 bases not matched to a gene. The germline V gene has CDR1 MNHEY and CDR2 SMNVEV (reference sequence). This CDR3 is 14 amino acids long. CDR3 sequence: CASSLGLAPNEQFF. CDR3 DNA sequence: TGTGCCAGCAGCTTAGGACTAGCGCCGAATGAGCAGTTCTTC.

In its sample, this clonotype was seen a few times. The chain carries TRBV7-9 and TRBJ2-2, with D possibly being TRBD2 (6 bases). The CDR3 sequence is 12 residues long. The germline V gene has CDR1 SEHNR and CDR2 FQNEAQ (reference sequence). The V end lost 10 bases, the J end lost 5 bases, and 11 bases lay between the germline ends. The CDR3 here is CATARGTGELFF. The CDR3 nucleotides are TGTGCCACCGCCCGGGGGACCGGGGAGCTGTTTTTT.

This clonotype was detected ten times or more. J is TRBJ1-1 and V is TRBV2, with 8 nucleotides matching TRBD1. The V gene end was trimmed by 5 bases and the J gene end by 1 base; junction bases not matched to a gene: 12. Germline CDR1 reads SNHLY; CDR2 reads FYNNEI. CDR3 length equals 17 residues. The CDR3 nucleotides are TGTGCCAGCAGTAAAGGGGGACAGGTGGGGACGAACACTGAAGCTTTCTTT. This translates into CASSKGGQVGTNTEAFF.

The DNA of the CDR3 is TGTGCCAGCAGTTACTACGTAGGCTATAATTCACCCCTCCACTTT. Translation: CASSYYVGYNSPLHF. The rearrangement uses TRBV6-5 and TRBJ1-6; D unclear. Trimming left V 1 base short and J 3 bases short, with 7 bases between. Per germline, CDR1 MNHEY and CDR2 SVGAGI. The CDR3 consists of 15 residues.

This clonotype has at least ten counts. This chain joins TRBV3-1 and TRBJ2-1; D is unclear. The CDR3 totals 13 residues. V was pared by 4 bases and J by 4 bases, with 8 bases between. Germline-derived CDR1 and CDR2 are LGHDT and YNNKEL (reference sequence). DNA of the CDR3: TGTGCCAGCAGCCTCCGAAGGTACAATGAGCAGTTCTTC. Its protein product is CASSLRRYNEQFF.

The genes are TRBV29-1 and TRBJ1-1; no reliable D call. The CDR3 length is 13 residues. V lost 0 bases and J lost 6, with 11 bases in between. The germline gives CDR1 SQVTM, CDR2 ANQGSEA. CDR3 region: CSVEDLGKAEAFF. Written as DNA, the CDR3 is TGCAGCGTTGAAGATTTGGGAAAGGCTGAAGCTTTCTTT.

This clonotype was counted many times. This chain joins TRBV2 and TRBJ2-2; 12 nucleotides align to TRBD2. V dropped 4 bases and J dropped 4; count of bases not matched to a gene: 7. There are 17 residues in the CDR3. In germline, CDR1 is SNHLY, CDR2 FYNNEI. CDR3 nucleotides: TGTGCCAGCAGTGCCCGTCTAGCGGGAGGGACCACCGGGGAGCTGTTTTTT. It specifies CASSARLAGGTTGELFF.

The table lists this clonotype with many counts. CDR3 protein: CASSFWGGSSYNEQFF. The CDR3 DNA reads TGTGCCAGCAGTTTCTGGGGGGGAAGCTCCTACAATGAGCAGTTCTTC. The chain carries TRBV28 and TRBJ2-1; TRBD2 matches 7 bases. After removal of 3 bases from V and 0 bases from J, the junction contained 5 bases not matched to a gene. CDR3 length: 16 amino acids. Germline V CDR1 and CDR2: MDHEN, SYDVKM.

The chain employs TRBV6-1 and TRBJ1-2; 9 bases fit TRBD1. The V gene's germline CDR1 is MNHNS and CDR2 SASEGT. This CDR3 contains 14 residues. Trimming cost V 8 bases and J 5 bases; bases outside gene matches: 9. The CDR3 DNA sequence: TGTGCCAGCGAGGGACAGGGAGTGATTTATGGCTACACCTTC. As protein: CASEGQGVIYGYTF.

The gene calls are TRBV4-1 and TRBJ2-7; 7 nucleotides line up with TRBD1. The CDR3 has 14 amino acids. V was clipped by 3 bases and J by 3 bases; unmatched bases: 5. The germline V gene encodes CDR1 MGHRA and CDR2 YSYEKL. The CDR3 is CASSQIDRVYEQYF. CDR3 DNA: TGCGCCAGCAGCCAGATAGACAGGGTCTACGAGCAGTACTTC.

This clonotype was detected ten times or more. This sequence joins TRBV9 and TRBJ1-6; D gene uncertain. This CDR3 has 15 amino acids. CDR1 is SGDLS, CDR2 YYNGEE, per germline. The V and J ends lost 2 bases and 0 bases respectively, with 6 bases between them. The CDR3 DNA reads as TGTGCCAGCAGCGTTGGCAGCTCCTATAATTCACCCCTCCACTTT. Translation: CASSVGSSYNSPLHF.